This T cell receptor (beta chain) appears in the sequencing data of a study of long-term antiretroviral therapy in people with HIV. Each donor provided at least one pre-ART PBMC sample and at least two post-ART PBMC samples. The assay used was immunoSEQ (version v3.0), run at survey level. This table comes from immunoSEQ multiplex PCR, and its TCRdb copy is limited to in-frame clones, with some not included. This table holds approximately 45,000 clones, around 86% found once. Sequenced here: unsorted PBMCs, sampled 0.1 years before starting antiretroviral therapy. The receptor's source is a woman in her 50s with HIV.

The chain's CDR3 is CASKGGSYEQYF. The CDR3, as DNA: TGTGCCAGCAAAGGGGGATCCTACGAGCAGTACTTC. The chain links TRBV4-2 to TRBJ2-7, with a weak D call TRBD1 (6 bases). The CDR3 is 12 residues long. CDR1 is LGHNA, CDR2 YNFKEQ, per germline. Deletions cut 7 bases from V and 1 base from J, with 8 bases between.